The rows below give T cell receptor beta chains drawn from one sample of a study of T cells in Graves' hyperthyroidism and ophthalmopathy. Using its own MiXCR run on the multiplex PCR reads, TCRdb lists one record per CDR3 protein. Of some 580,000 distinct CDR3 sequences in the sample, approximately 15% were seen once. The sequencing sample was made of blood. The origin of the receptors is a woman in her thirties or forties with Graves' ophthalmopathy. Each CDR3 is given with its conserved first and last residue. The D gene is left open where the match is weak. The listing skips clone size in some rows; elsewhere it reads once, few, many or a size class.

abundance	j_gene	d_gene	v_gene	CDR3nt	CDR3aa
-	TRBJ1-1	-	TRBV12-3/TRBV12-4	TGTGCCAGCAGTTTATGGGTAAAACCTGAAGCTTTCTTT	CASSLWVKPEAFF
-	TRBJ2-1	-	TRBV14	TGTGCCAGCAGCCTAGGGGTCACCAGGTACAATGAGCAGTTCTTC	CASSLGVTRYNEQFF
few	TRBJ2-3	-	TRBV11-2	TGTGCCAGCAGCTTAGAGCGGGGCGGGGGCGATACGCAGTATTTT	CASSLERGGGDTQYF
-	TRBJ1-1	-	TRBV19	TGTGCCAGTAGCCATGGACAGCGGGACACTGAAGCTTTCTTT	CASSHGQRDTEAFF
many	TRBJ2-7	-	TRBV6-1	TGTGCCAGCAGCCCGAGGAGCGGTACCTACGAGCAGTACTTC	CASSPRSGTYEQYF
-	TRBJ2-6	-	TRBV6-2/TRBV6-3	TGTGCCAGCAGTCTGGACCCGGTGGGGGCCAACGTCCTGACTTTC	CASSLDPVGANVLTF
many	TRBJ2-2	TRBD2	TRBV6-1	TGTGCCAGCAGTACCAGGGGACTAGCGGGAGAAGACGACACCGGGGAGCTGTTTTTT	CASSTRGLAGEDDTGELFF
many	TRBJ2-1	TRBD2	TRBV6-6	TGTGCCAGCAGTTACTCGACCCTAGCGGGAGATGTATGGAACAATGAGCAGTTCTTC	CASSYSTLAGDVWNNEQFF
few	TRBJ2-4	-	TRBV15	TGTGCCACCAGAGCGGGCGCTTCCTTAGCCAAAAACATTCAGTACTTC	CATRAGASLAKNIQYF
-	TRBJ2-5	TRBD1	TRBV5-6	TGTGCCAGCAGCTTCGGGACAGAGTACCAAGAGACCCAGTACTTC	CASSFGTEYQETQYF
-	TRBJ2-7	-	TRBV29-1	TGCAGCGGCCGGTCCGGAGGGGACGAGCAGTACTTC	CSGRSGGDEQYF
many	TRBJ2-1	-	TRBV4-2	TGTGCCAGCAGCCGGCCGCTGGGGGAGCAGTTCTTC	CASSRPLGEQFF
many	TRBJ2-7	-	TRBV11-2	TGTGCCAGCAGCTTGAGAGGGTACTACGAGCAGTACTTC	CASSLRGYYEQYF
-	TRBJ2-1	-	TRBV5-8	TGTGCCAGCACCAACTTGGGGTCATCGGGGAGCTCCTACAATGAGCAGTTCTTC	CASTNLGSSGSSYNEQFF
few	TRBJ2-1	TRBD2	TRBV5-1	TGCGCCAGCAGCGTAACTAGCGGGGGGGCATATGAGCAGTTCTTC	CASSVTSGGAYEQFF
many	TRBJ1-4	-	TRBV30	TGTGCCTGGGGGGCTCAGAGACAGGCTCGACTGTTTTTT	CAWGAQRQARLFF
many	TRBJ2-2	-	TRBV29-1	TGCAGCGTTGAAAGGGAAAACACCGGGGAGCTGTTTTTT	CSVERENTGELFF